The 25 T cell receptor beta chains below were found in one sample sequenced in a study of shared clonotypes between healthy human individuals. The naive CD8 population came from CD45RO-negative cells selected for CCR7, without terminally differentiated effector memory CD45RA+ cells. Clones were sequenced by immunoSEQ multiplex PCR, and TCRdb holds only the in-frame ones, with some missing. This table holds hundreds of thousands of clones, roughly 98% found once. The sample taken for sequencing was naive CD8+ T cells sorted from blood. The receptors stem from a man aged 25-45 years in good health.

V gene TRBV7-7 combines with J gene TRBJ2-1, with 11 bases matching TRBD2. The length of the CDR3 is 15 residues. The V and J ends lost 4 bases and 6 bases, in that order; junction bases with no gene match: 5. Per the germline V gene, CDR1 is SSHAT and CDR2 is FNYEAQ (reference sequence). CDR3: CASSSRLAGLNEQFF. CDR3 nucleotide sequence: TGTGCCAGCAGCTCCCGACTAGCGGGACTCAATGAGCAGTTCTTC.

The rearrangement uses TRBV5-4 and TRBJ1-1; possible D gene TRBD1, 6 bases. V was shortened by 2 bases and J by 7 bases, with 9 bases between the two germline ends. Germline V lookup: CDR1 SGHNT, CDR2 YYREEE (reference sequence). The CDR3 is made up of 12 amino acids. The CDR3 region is CASSFGGREAFF. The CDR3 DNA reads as TGTGCCAGCAGCTTTGGGGGGCGTGAAGCTTTCTTT. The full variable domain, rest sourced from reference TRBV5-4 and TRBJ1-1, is ETGVTQSPTHLIKTRGQQVTLRCSSQSGHNTVSWYQQALGQGPQFIFQYYREEENGRGNFPPRFSGLQFPNYSSELNVNALELDDSALYLCASSFGGREAFFGQGTRLTVV.

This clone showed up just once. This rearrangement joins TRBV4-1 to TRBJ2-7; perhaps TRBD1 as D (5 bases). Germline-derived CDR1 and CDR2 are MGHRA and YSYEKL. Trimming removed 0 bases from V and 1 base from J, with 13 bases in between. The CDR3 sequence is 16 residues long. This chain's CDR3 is CASSQDNSRGSYEQYF. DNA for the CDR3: TGCGCCAGCAGCCAAGATAACAGTAGGGGATCCTACGAGCAGTACTTC.

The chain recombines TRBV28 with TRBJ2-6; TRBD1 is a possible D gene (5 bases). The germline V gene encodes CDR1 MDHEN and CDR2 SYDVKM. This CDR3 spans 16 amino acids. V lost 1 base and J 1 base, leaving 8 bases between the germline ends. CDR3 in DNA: TGTGCCAGCAGTTTATTGTCAGGGTCTGGGGCCAACGTCCTGACTTTC. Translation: CASSLLSGSGANVLTF.

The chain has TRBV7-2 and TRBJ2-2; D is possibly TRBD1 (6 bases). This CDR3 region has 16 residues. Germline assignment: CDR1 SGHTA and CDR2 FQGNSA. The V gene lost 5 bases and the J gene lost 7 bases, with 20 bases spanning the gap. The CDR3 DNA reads TGTGCCAGCAGCCAAAACACAGGGTACGGAATCGGGGAGCTGTTTTTT. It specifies CASSQNTGYGIGELFF. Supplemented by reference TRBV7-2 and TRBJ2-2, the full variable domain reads GAGVSQSPSNKVTEKGKDVELRCDPISGHTALYWYRQSLGQGLEFLIYFQGNSAPDKSGLPSDRFSAERTGGSVSTLTIQRTQQEDSAVYLCASSQNTGYGIGELFFGEGSRLTVL.

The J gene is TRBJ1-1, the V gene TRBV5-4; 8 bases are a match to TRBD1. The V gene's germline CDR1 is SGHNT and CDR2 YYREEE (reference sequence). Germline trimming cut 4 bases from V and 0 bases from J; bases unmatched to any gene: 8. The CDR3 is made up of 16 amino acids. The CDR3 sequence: CASSPSDRVVNTEAFF. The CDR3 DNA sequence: TGTGCCAGCAGCCCCTCGGACAGGGTTGTGAACACTGAAGCTTTCTTT.

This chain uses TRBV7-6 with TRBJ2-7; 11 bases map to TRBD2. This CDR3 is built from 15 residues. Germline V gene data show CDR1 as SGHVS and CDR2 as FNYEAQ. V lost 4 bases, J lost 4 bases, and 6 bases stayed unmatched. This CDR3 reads CASSSRTSGFYEQYF. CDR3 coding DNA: TGTGCCAGCAGCTCGAGGACTAGCGGGTTTTACGAGCAGTACTTC.

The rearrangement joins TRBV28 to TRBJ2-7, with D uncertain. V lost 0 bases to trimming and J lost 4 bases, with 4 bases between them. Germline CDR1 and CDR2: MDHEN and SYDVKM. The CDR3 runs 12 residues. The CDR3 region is CASSLWAYEQYF. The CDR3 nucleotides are TGTGCCAGCAGTTTATGGGCTTACGAGCAGTACTTC.

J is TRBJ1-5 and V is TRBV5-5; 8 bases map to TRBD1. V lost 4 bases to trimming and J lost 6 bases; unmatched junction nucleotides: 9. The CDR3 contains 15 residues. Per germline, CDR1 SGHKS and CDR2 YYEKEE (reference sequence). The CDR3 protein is CASSIGQGAAQPQHF. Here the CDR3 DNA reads TGTGCCAGCAGCATTGGACAGGGTGCAGCTCAGCCCCAGCATTTT.

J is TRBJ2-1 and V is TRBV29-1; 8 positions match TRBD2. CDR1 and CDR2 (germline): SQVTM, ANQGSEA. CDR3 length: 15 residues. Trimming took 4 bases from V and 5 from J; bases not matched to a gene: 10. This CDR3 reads CSVALRSGRDNEQFF. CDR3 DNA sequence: TGCAGCGTTGCCCTCCGGAGCGGGAGAGACAATGAGCAGTTCTTC.

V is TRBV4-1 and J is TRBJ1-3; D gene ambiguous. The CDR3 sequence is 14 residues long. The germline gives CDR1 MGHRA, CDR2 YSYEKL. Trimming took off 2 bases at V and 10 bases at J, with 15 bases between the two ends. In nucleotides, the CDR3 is TGCGCCAGCAGCCAACTTCAAACAGTAGGGACCATATATTTT. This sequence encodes CASSQLQTVGTIYF.

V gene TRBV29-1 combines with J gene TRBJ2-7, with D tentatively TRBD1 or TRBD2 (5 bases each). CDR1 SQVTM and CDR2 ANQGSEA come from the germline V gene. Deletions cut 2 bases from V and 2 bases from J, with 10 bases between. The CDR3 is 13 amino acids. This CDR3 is CSVELQGPYEQYF. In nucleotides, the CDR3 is TGCAGCGTTGAATTGCAGGGACCCTACGAGCAGTACTTC.

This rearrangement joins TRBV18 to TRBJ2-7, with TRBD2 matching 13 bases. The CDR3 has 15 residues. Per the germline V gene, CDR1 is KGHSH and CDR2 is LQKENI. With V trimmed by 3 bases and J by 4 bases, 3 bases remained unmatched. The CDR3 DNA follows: TGTGCCAGCTCACCCCGGACTAGCGGGAGATACGAGCAGTACTTC. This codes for CASSPRTSGRYEQYF.

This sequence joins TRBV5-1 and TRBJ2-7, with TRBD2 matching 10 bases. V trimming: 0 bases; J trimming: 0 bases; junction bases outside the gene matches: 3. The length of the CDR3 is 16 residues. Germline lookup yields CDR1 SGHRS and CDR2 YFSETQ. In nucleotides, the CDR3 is TGCGCCAGCAGCTTGGGCCCTAGCGGGAGCTCCTACGAGCAGTACTTC. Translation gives CASSLGPSGSSYEQYF.

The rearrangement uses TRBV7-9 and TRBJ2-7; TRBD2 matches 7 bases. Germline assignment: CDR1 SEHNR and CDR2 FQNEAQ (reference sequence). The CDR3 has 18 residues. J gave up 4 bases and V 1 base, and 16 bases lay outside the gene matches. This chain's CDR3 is CASSLVDGEGPPFYEQYF. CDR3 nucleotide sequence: TGTGCCAGCAGCTTAGTAGATGGGGAGGGACCGCCTTTTTACGAGCAGTACTTC.

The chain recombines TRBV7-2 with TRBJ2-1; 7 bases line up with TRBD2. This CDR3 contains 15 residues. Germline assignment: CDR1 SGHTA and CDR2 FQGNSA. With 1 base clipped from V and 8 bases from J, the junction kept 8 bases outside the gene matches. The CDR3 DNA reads TGTGCCAGCAGCTTAGAGACTAGCCGTAGATATGAGCAGTTCTTC. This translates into CASSLETSRRYEQFF.

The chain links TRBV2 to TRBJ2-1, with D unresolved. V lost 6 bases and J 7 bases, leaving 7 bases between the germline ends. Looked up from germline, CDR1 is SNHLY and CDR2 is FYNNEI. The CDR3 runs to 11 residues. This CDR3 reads CASRESNEQFF. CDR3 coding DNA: TGTGCCAGCAGGGAAAGTAATGAGCAGTTCTTC.

The CDR3 sequence: CASSFSLSDNSYNEQFF. DNA for the CDR3: TGCGCCAGCAGCTTTAGCCTTAGCGACAACTCCTACAATGAGCAGTTCTTC. The chain recombines TRBV4-3 with TRBJ2-1; weak D call: TRBD2 (5 bases). The length of the CDR3 is 17 residues. The germline V and J ends were trimmed by 5 bases and 0 bases, with 17 bases remaining between them. Germline values: CDR1 LGHNA, CDR2 YSLEER.

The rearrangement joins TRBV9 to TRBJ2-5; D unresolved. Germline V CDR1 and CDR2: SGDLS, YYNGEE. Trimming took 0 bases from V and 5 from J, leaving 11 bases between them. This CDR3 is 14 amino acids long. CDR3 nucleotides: TGTGCCAGCAGCGTAGGGGCGGCCCGGGAGACCCAGTACTTC. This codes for CASSVGAARETQYF.

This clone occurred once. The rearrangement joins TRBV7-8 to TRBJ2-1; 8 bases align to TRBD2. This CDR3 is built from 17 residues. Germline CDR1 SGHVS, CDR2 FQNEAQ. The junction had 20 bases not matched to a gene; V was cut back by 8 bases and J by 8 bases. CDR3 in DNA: TGTGCCAGCCGGCGGGGAGCGGGAGCCTCTTCTAGGGATGAGCAGTTCTTC. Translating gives CASRRGAGASSRDEQFF.

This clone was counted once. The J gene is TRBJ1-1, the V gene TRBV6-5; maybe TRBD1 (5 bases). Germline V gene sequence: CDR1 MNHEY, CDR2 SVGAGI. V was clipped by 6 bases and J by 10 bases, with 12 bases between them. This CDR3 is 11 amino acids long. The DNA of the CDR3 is TGTGCCAGCAGCCAGGGAGACGCAGCTTTCTTT. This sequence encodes CASSQGDAAFF.

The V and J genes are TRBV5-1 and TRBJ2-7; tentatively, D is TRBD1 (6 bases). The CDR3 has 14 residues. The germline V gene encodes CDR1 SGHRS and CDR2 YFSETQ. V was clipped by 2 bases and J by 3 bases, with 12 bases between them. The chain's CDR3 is CASSFSGTYYEQYF. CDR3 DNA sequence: TGCGCCAGCAGCTTTTCGGGGACATACTACGAGCAGTACTTC.

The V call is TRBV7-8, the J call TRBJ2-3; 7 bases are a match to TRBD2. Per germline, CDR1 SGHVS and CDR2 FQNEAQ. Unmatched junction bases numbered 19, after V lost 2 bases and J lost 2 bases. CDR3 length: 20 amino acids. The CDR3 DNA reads TGTGCCAGCAGCTTAAGGACTAGTTTCGGCCGGGGTCGGGACACAGATACGCAGTATTTT. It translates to CASSLRTSFGRGRDTDTQYF.

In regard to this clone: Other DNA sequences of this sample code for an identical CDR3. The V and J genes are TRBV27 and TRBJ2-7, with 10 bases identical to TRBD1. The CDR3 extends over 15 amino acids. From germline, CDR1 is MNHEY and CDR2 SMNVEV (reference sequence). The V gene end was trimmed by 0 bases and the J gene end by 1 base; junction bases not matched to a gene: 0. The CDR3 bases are TGTGCCAGCAGTTTATCGGGACAGGGGTCCTACGAGCAGTACTTC. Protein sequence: CASSLSGQGSYEQYF.

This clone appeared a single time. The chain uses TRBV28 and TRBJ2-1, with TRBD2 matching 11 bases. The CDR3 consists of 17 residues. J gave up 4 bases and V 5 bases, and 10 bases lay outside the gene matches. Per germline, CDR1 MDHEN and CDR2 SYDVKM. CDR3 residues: CASSPGLADYFYNEQFF. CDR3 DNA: TGTGCCAGCAGTCCGGGACTAGCGGATTATTTTTACAATGAGCAGTTCTTC.